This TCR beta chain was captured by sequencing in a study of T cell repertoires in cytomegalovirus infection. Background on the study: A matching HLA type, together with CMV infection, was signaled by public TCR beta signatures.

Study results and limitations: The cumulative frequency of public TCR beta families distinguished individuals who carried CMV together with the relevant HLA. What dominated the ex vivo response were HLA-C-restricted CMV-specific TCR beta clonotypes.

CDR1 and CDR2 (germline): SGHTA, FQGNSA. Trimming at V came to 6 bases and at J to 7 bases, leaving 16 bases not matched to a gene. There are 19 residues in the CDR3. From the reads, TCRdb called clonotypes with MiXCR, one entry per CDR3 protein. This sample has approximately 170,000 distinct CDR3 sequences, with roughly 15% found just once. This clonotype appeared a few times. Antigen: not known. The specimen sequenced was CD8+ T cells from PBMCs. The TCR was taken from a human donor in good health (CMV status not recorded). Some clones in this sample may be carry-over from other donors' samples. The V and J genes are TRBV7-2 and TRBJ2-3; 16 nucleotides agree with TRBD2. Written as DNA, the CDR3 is TGTGCCAGCAGTTTTAGCCGGGGGACTAGCGGGAGGGCCGGAAATACGCAGTATTTT. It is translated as CASSFSRGTSGRAGNTQYF.